The 18 T cell receptor beta chains listed next were all sequenced from one sample in a study of blood T cells in healthy people across ages. With a J-beta primer mix and a sample-barcoded 5' primer, a second PCR ran roughly 6 to 12 cycles. One entry per CDR3 protein, called by TCRdb with MiXCR from the 5' RACE reads. In the table there are about 640,000 distinct CDR3 sequences, 58% of which are singletons. Sequencing was performed on blood. Receptors originate from a man in his sixties in good health.

Only a few counts were recorded for this clonotype. V usage is TRBV7-2 and J usage is TRBJ1-2, with 7 bases matching TRBD1. CDR3 length: 15 residues. Germline loops: CDR1 SGHTA, CDR2 FQGNSA. V shed 1 base, J shed 0 bases, and the junction held 2 bases outside the gene matches. The CDR3 sequence: CASSLVTGANYGYTF. In DNA, the CDR3 is TGTGCCAGCAGCTTAGTCACAGGGGCTAACTATGGCTACACCTTC.

This rearrangement joins TRBV6-6 to TRBJ2-5, with D perhaps TRBD2 (5 bases). This CDR3 comprises 15 residues. Trimming left V 0 bases short and J 3 bases short, with 11 bases between. The germline V gene encodes CDR1 MNHNY and CDR2 SVGAGI (reference sequence). In DNA form, the CDR3 reads TGTGCCAGCAGTTACTCGGGAGTGAGGAAAGAGACCCAGTACTTC. Protein sequence: CASSYSGVRKETQYF.

The rearrangement joins TRBV7-9 to TRBJ2-6; no definite D call. The CDR3 runs 15 residues. Germline-derived CDR1 and CDR2 are SEHNR and FQNEAQ (reference sequence). V lost 3 bases, J lost 0 bases, and 6 bases lay in between. The CDR3 coding sequence is TGTGCCAGCAGCTTTTGGCGCTCTGGGGCCAACGTCCTGACTTTC. This gives the protein CASSFWRSGANVLTF.

This chain connects TRBV7-9 to TRBJ2-1; tentatively, D is TRBD1 (5 bases). The CDR3 is made up of 16 amino acids. V was trimmed by 3 bases and J by 0 bases, leaving 12 bases between them. Germline V gives CDR1 SEHNR, CDR2 FQNEAQ (reference sequence). CDR3 protein: CASSFERQSSYNEQFF. CDR3 in DNA: TGTGCCAGCAGCTTTGAGAGACAGTCCTCCTACAATGAGCAGTTCTTC.

The chain joins TRBV3-1 to TRBJ2-4; D is perhaps TRBD1 (5 bases). CDR3 length equals 13 residues. Trimming cost V 0 bases and J 9 bases, with 9 bases left between them. Looked up from germline, CDR1 is LGHDT and CDR2 is YNNKEL (reference sequence). The CDR3 region has the DNA TGTGCCAGCAGCCAAGATGCAGGGCGCATTCAGTACTTC. Its protein is CASSQDAGRIQYF.

Here the CDR3 reads CASSLAGRIYNEQFF. Here the CDR3 DNA reads TGTGCCAGCAGCTTAGCAGGGCGGATATACAATGAGCAGTTCTTC. The chain joins TRBV7-2 to TRBJ2-1; no firm D call. Germline loops: CDR1 SGHTA, CDR2 FQGNSA. The CDR3 is 15 amino acids. Trimming cost V 0 bases and J 4 bases, with 10 bases left between them. The whole variable domain, remainder taken from reference TRBV7-2 and TRBJ2-1, is GAGVSQSPSNKVTEKGKDVELRCDPISGHTALYWYRQSLGQGLEFLIYFQGNSAPDKSGLPSDRFSAERTGGSVSTLTIQRTQQEDSAVYLCASSLAGRIYNEQFFGPGTRLTVL.

The V gene is TRBV4-2, the J gene TRBJ2-1, with D uncertain. CDR3 size: 16 residues. Germline V gives CDR1 LGHNA, CDR2 YNFKEQ. The V end lost 2 bases, the J end lost 0 bases, and 11 bases lay between the germline ends. CDR3 amino acids: CASSQTSLSSYNEQFF. In DNA form, the CDR3 reads TGTGCCAGCAGCCAAACCTCCCTGAGCTCCTACAATGAGCAGTTCTTC.

The CDR3, as DNA: TGTGCCAGCAGCTTTTTACAGGGGGCACGTTACGAGCAGTACTTC. It translates to CASSFLQGARYEQYF. The chain carries TRBV11-2 and TRBJ2-4; TRBD1 matches 9 bases. The J call may be incorrect, as the DNA end agrees better with TRBJ2-7. The CDR3 runs 15 residues. Germline V gives CDR1 SGHAT, CDR2 FQNNGV.

In its sample, this clonotype was seen once. This chain uses TRBV3-1 with TRBJ1-2, with D unclear. This CDR3 comprises 14 residues. CDR1 is LGHDT, CDR2 YNNKEL, per germline (reference sequence). V lost 2 bases to trimming and J lost 2 bases, with 9 bases between them. The CDR3 protein is CASSQLSTNYGYTF. In DNA form, the CDR3 reads TGTGCCAGCAGCCAACTGAGCACAAACTATGGCTACACCTTC.

V and J are TRBV9 and TRBJ2-5; D might be TRBD2 (5 bases). CDR1 is SGDLS and CDR2 is YYNGEE in the germline V gene. The ends were cut back, 0 bases at V and 4 bases at J, with 10 bases in the middle. The length of the CDR3 is 14 residues. The CDR3 sequence: CASSVGTLRETQYF. The CDR3, as DNA: TGTGCCAGCAGCGTAGGGACTTTGCGAGAGACCCAGTACTTC.

The CDR3 protein is CASSPEQGRYSTDTQYF. The CDR3 nucleotides read TGTGCCAGCTCACCTGAACAGGGGCGTTATTCCACAGATACGCAGTATTTT. V usage is TRBV18 and J usage is TRBJ2-3; 7 positions agree with TRBD1. The CDR3 extends over 17 amino acids. J was trimmed by 2 bases and V by 3 bases; bases with no gene match: 11. Germline CDR1 is KGHSH and CDR2 is LQKENI.

Notes on this clonotype: At one boundary the junction diverges from the germline segment, which might be a read error. This chain uses TRBV7-2 with TRBJ1-2; D gene unclear. The CDR3 runs 13 residues. CDR1 is SGHTA, CDR2 FQGNSA, per germline. In nucleotides, the CDR3 is TGTGTCAGCAGCCCTCGAACAACTTATGGCTACACCTTC. Residues: CVSSPRTTYGYTF. The complete variable domain, with remaining parts taken from reference TRBV7-2 and TRBJ1-2, reads GAGVSQSPSNKVTEKGKDVELRCDPISGHTALYWYRQSLGQGLEFLIYFQGNSAPDKSGLPSDRFSAERTGGSVSTLTIQRTQQEDSAVYLCVSSPRTTYGYTFGSGTRLTVV.

This chain links TRBV6-5 with TRBJ2-4, with D perhaps TRBD1 or TRBD2 (7 bases each). The J call may be incorrect, as the DNA end agrees better with TRBJ2-7. The CDR3 consists of 16 residues. Germline V gene lookup returns CDR1 MNHEY and CDR2 SVGAGI. The CDR3 reads CASSYSLGGGHYEQYF. In DNA form, the CDR3 reads TGTGCCAGCAGTTACTCCTTGGGAGGGGGCCACTACGAGCAGTACTTC.

The genes are TRBV7-9 and TRBJ2-5; maybe TRBD2 (6 bases). CDR1 is SEHNR and CDR2 is FQNEAQ in the germline V gene (reference sequence). Trimming shortened V by 1 base and J by 11 bases, and 20 bases separated the two germline ends. There are 15 residues in the CDR3. CDR3 sequence (DNA): TGTGCCAGCAGCTTAGGAACGGGACTCCACAATGAGCAGTACTTC. It specifies CASSLGTGLHNEQYF. Together with reference TRBV7-9 and TRBJ2-5, the CDR3 gives the full variable domain: DTGVSQNPRHKITKRGQNVTFRCDPISEHNRLYWYRQTLGQGPEFLTYFQNEAQLEKSRLLSDRFSAERPKGSFSTLEIQRTEQGDSAMYLCASSLGTGLHNEQYFGPGTRLLVL.

CDR3 sequence reads: CASSNWTGPNPDATNEKLFF. CDR3 nucleotide sequence: TGTGCCAGCAGCAATTGGACGGGCCCAAACCCCGATGCAACTAATGAAAAACTGTTTTTT. V gene TRBV21-1 combines with J gene TRBJ1-4. TRBV21-1 is shown as a pseudogene. CDR3 length: 20 amino acids.

This clonotype turned up a few times. CDR3 protein: CASSPRTGTQYF. CDR3 DNA sequence: TGTGCCAGCAGCCCCCGGACAGGGACCCAGTACTTC. This chain uses TRBV7-2 with TRBJ2-5, with TRBD1 matching 7 bases. The CDR3 runs 12 residues. V was pared by 5 bases and J by 7 bases, with 4 bases of the junction left unmatched. Germline V gene lookup returns CDR1 SGHTA and CDR2 FQGNSA.

Written as DNA, the CDR3 is TGTGCCAGCAGCCAAGATCGCGGGAATGAAGCTTTCTTT. Residues: CASSQDRGNEAFF. This chain links TRBV3-1 with TRBJ1-1, with D unresolved. Germline values: CDR1 LGHDT, CDR2 YNNKEL (reference sequence). The CDR3 has 13 amino acids. The V gene lost 0 bases and the J gene lost 7 bases, with 9 bases spanning the gap.

The chain recombines TRBV18 with TRBJ2-7; 11 nucleotides match TRBD2. With the DNA end fitting TRBJ2-5 better, the J assignment may be wrong. Germline V gene sequence: CDR1 KGHSH, CDR2 LQKENI. This CDR3 contains 17 residues. CDR3 nucleotides: TGTGCCAGCTCACCACCATCGCCGGGACTAGCGGTGGAGACCCAGTACTTC. This encodes CASSPPSPGLAVETQYF.